Below are 20 T cell receptor beta chains sequenced from a single sample in a study of cytomegalovirus exposure and HLA in healthy donors. Primers for the PCR totalled 60 Vbeta and 13 Jbeta. Clones were read by immunoSEQ multiplex PCR, and TCRdb kept only the in-frame ones, dropping some. In the table there are more than 150,000 clones, about 85% of which are singletons. Material: PBMCs. The receptors originated from a girl aged 5-17 years in good health and CMV-seropositive.

CDR3 coding DNA: TGTGCCAGCGACAAGGGAGGGGAGACCCAGTACTTC. Its protein is CASDKGGETQYF. The chain employs TRBV6-1 and TRBJ2-5; 7 bases match TRBD2. The CDR3 consists of 12 residues. Germline trimming cut 8 bases from V and 5 bases from J; bases unmatched to any gene: 5. Germline CDR1 and CDR2: MNHNS and SASEGT.

This chain joins TRBV2 and TRBJ2-6; possible D gene TRBD2, 6 bases. The CDR3 runs 14 residues. V was pared by 10 bases and J by 0 bases, with 10 bases between. The germline V gene has CDR1 SNHLY and CDR2 FYNNEI. The CDR3 region has the DNA TGTGCCACGGGGGAGCGCTCTGGGGCCAACGTCCTGACTTTC. Translation: CATGERSGANVLTF.

V and J are TRBV6-5 and TRBJ2-7; D is possibly TRBD2 (5 bases). CDR1 MNHEY and CDR2 SVGAGI come from the germline V gene. The CDR3 runs to 13 residues. The germline V and J ends were trimmed by 0 bases and 5 bases, with 8 bases remaining between them. CDR3 bases: TGTGCCAGCAGTTACTCGGACGGGAACGAGCAGTACTTC. Amino acids: CASSYSDGNEQYF.

The gene calls are TRBV7-9 and TRBJ1-3; TRBD1 aligns across 9 bases. Unmatched junction bases numbered 5, after V lost 2 bases and J lost 3 bases. The length of the CDR3 is 16 residues. Germline V CDR1 and CDR2: SEHNR, FQNEAQ (reference sequence). CDR3 loop: CASSLTGQGSGNTIYF. CDR3 coding DNA: TGTGCCAGCAGCTTAACGGGACAGGGAAGTGGAAACACCATATATTTT.

The chain links TRBV15 to TRBJ1-1, with 7 bases matching TRBD1. CDR3 length: 14 residues. Losses at the gene ends were 4 bases for V and 1 base for J; bases not matched to a gene: 3. Germline V gives CDR1 LNHNV, CDR2 YYDKDF (reference sequence). The CDR3 DNA is TGTGCCACCAGCATAAACAGGGGGAACACTGAAGCTTTCTTT. Amino acid sequence: CATSINRGNTEAFF.

This clone has only a few counts. The chain joins TRBV25-1 to TRBJ1-2; a weak D match, TRBD1 (6 bases). V shed 4 bases and J shed 2 bases, with 11 bases lying between them. Looked up from germline, CDR1 is MGHDK and CDR2 is SYGVNS. CDR3 length: 14 residues. The CDR3 DNA reads as TGTGCCAGCAGTGCAGGGGTATTCAACTATGGCTACACCTTC. It is translated as CASSAGVFNYGYTF.

V is TRBV7-2 and J is TRBJ2-2, with a tentative D call TRBD1 (6 bases). Trimming removed 0 bases from V and 1 base from J, with 6 bases in between. This CDR3 is 15 amino acids long. The germline gives CDR1 SGHTA, CDR2 FQGNSA. The CDR3 DNA sequence: TGTGCCAGCAGCTTAGCGACAGGGAACACCGGGGAGCTGTTTTTT. It is translated as CASSLATGNTGELFF.

The chain uses TRBV6-6 and TRBJ2-7, with 10 bases identical to TRBD1. The CDR3 contains 14 residues. CDR1 MNHNY and CDR2 SVGAGI come from the germline V gene (reference sequence). V shed 5 bases, J shed 6 bases, and the junction held 7 bases outside the gene matches. This CDR3 reads CASSIGTGVAEQYF. The CDR3 DNA follows: TGTGCCAGCAGTATTGGGACAGGGGTGGCCGAGCAGTACTTC.

This sequence joins TRBV6-1 and TRBJ1-1, with a possible D match to TRBD1 (6 bases). CDR3 length: 15 residues. V was trimmed by 7 bases and J by 6 bases, leaving 21 bases between them. The germline V gene has CDR1 MNHNS and CDR2 SASEGT. The CDR3 loop reads CASNGGAGGFAEAFF. CDR3 nucleotides: TGTGCCAGCAACGGGGGGGCAGGAGGATTCGCTGAAGCTTTCTTT.

This chain uses TRBV7-9 with TRBJ2-1; D gene uncertain. Per germline, CDR1 SEHNR and CDR2 FQNEAQ (reference sequence). V shed 5 bases and J shed 4 bases, with 3 bases lying between them. CDR3 length: 11 amino acids. Here the CDR3 reads CASSPYNEQFF. Written as DNA, the CDR3 is TGTGCCAGCAGCCCGTACAATGAGCAGTTCTTC. The full variable domain, rest sourced from reference TRBV7-9 and TRBJ2-1, is DTGVSQNPRHKITKRGQNVTFRCDPISEHNRLYWYRQTLGQGPEFLTYFQNEAQLEKSRLLSDRFSAERPKGSFSTLEIQRTEQGDSAMYLCASSPYNEQFFGPGTRLTVL.

A single count supports this clone. This CDR3 reads CASSLDPGGRRTDTQYF. The CDR3 region has the DNA TGTGCCAGCAGCTTGGATCCCGGGGGGAGGCGAACAGATACGCAGTATTTT. The chain employs TRBV5-6 and TRBJ2-3, with 7 bases aligning to TRBD2. The length of the CDR3 is 17 residues. Germline trimming cut 0 bases from V and 3 bases from J; bases unmatched to any gene: 10. Per the germline V gene, CDR1 is SGHDT and CDR2 is YYEEEE.

J is TRBJ2-7 and V is TRBV5-4, with 9 bases identical to TRBD1. The CDR3 is made up of 15 amino acids. In germline, CDR1 is SGHNT, CDR2 YYREEE (reference sequence). Germline trimming cut 4 bases from V and 7 bases from J; bases unmatched to any gene: 12. The CDR3 here is CASSRGGQGLREQYF. The CDR3 bases are TGTGCCAGCAGCAGGGGGGGACAGGGATTGAGGGAGCAGTACTTC.

The table lists this clone with a count of one. The CDR3 sequence: CASSQDNQLAGAIDTDTQYF. The CDR3 bases are TGTGCCAGCAGCCAAGATAACCAACTAGCGGGCGCAATAGACACAGATACGCAGTATTTT. The V and J genes are TRBV14 and TRBJ2-3, with TRBD2 matching over 9 bases. V shed 0 bases, J shed 2 bases, and the junction held 15 bases outside the gene matches. CDR3 length: 20 residues. Germline lookup yields CDR1 SGHDN and CDR2 FVKESK. The whole variable domain, filled in from reference TRBV14 and TRBJ2-3, reads EAGVTQFPSHSVIEKGQTVTLRCDPISGHDNLYWYRRVMGKEIKFLLHFVKESKQDESGMPNNRFLAERTGGTYSTLKVQPAELEDSGVYFCASSQDNQLAGAIDTDTQYFGPGTRLTVL.

The chain joins TRBV5-8 to TRBJ2-7, with TRBD1 matching 9 bases. Trimming cost V 2 bases and J 2 bases; bases outside gene matches: 5. Germline V gene lookup returns CDR1 SGHTS and CDR2 YDEGEE. This CDR3 is 15 amino acids long. The CDR3 sequence: CASSFGQGLTYEQYF. Written as DNA, the CDR3 is TGTGCCAGCAGCTTCGGACAGGGGTTAACCTACGAGCAGTACTTC.

DNA of the CDR3: TGTGCCAGCAGCCGGGACAGGGGCACTGAAGCTTTCTTT. Translated: CASSRDRGTEAFF. The gene calls are TRBV6-5 and TRBJ1-1, with 10 bases matching TRBD1. The CDR3 consists of 13 residues. Per the germline V gene, CDR1 is MNHEY and CDR2 is SVGAGI. V trimming: 6 bases; J trimming: 4 bases; junction bases outside the gene matches: 2.

V usage is TRBV5-1 and J usage is TRBJ2-1; TRBD2 aligns across 10 bases. V lost 0 bases to trimming and J lost 2 bases; unmatched junction nucleotides: 5. Germline lookup yields CDR1 SGHRS and CDR2 YFSETQ. The CDR3 runs to 17 residues. CDR3 DNA sequence: TGCGCCAGCAGCTTGGGTATGACTAGCGGGCCCTACAATGAGCAGTTCTTC. Its translation is CASSLGMTSGPYNEQFF. The full variable domain, in which reference TRBV5-1 and TRBJ2-1 provide the parts outside the CDR3, is KAGVTQTPRYLIKTRGQQVTLSCSPISGHRSVSWYQQTPGQGLQFLFEYFSETQRNKGNFPGRFSGRQFSNSRSEMNVSTLELGDSALYLCASSLGMTSGPYNEQFFGPGTRLTVL.

The J gene is TRBJ2-3, the V gene TRBV27, with D perhaps TRBD1 (5 bases). Germline V gives CDR1 MNHEY, CDR2 SMNVEV (reference sequence). The CDR3 length is 12 residues. Between the trimmed V and J ends, which lost 4 bases and 8 bases, there was a span of 10 bases. In DNA form, the CDR3 reads TGTGCCAGCAGTTCCGCCCAGGGTACGCAGTATTTT. This codes for CASSSAQGTQYF.

The chain is built from TRBV29-1 and TRBJ1-5, with TRBD1 identical over 8 bases. Germline V CDR1 and CDR2: SQVTM, ANQGSEA. The V and J ends lost 7 bases and 7 bases, in that order; junction bases with no gene match: 9. The CDR3 runs to 13 residues. The chain's CDR3 is CSADRGIDQPQHF. The CDR3 bases are TGCAGCGCTGACAGGGGAATTGACCAGCCCCAGCATTTT.

The genes are TRBV7-9 and TRBJ2-2; TRBD2 agrees at 11 bases. CDR1 and CDR2 from the germline V gene are SEHNR and FQNEAQ (reference sequence). This CDR3 has 18 amino acids. V lost 0 bases, J lost 3 bases, and 6 bases stayed unmatched. CDR3 loop: CASSLALLAGEYTGELFF. CDR3 nucleotide sequence: TGTGCCAGCAGCTTAGCGCTACTAGCGGGGGAATACACCGGGGAGCTGTTTTTT.

The V and J genes are TRBV19 and TRBJ1-2; TRBD1 might be the D (6 bases). The CDR3 sequence is 13 residues long. The germline V and J ends were trimmed by 0 bases and 8 bases, with 10 bases remaining between them. CDR1 and CDR2 (germline): LNHDA, SQIVND (reference sequence). The CDR3 here is CASSIDRGGGYTF. The CDR3, as DNA: TGTGCCAGTAGTATAGACAGGGGCGGCGGCTACACCTTC. The full variable domain, completed using reference TRBV19 and TRBJ1-2, is DGGITQSPKYLFRKEGQNVTLSCEQNLNHDAMYWYRQDPGQGLRLIYYSQIVNDFQKGDIAEGYSVSREKKESFPLTVTSAQKNPTAFYLCASSIDRGGGYTFGSGTRLTVV.